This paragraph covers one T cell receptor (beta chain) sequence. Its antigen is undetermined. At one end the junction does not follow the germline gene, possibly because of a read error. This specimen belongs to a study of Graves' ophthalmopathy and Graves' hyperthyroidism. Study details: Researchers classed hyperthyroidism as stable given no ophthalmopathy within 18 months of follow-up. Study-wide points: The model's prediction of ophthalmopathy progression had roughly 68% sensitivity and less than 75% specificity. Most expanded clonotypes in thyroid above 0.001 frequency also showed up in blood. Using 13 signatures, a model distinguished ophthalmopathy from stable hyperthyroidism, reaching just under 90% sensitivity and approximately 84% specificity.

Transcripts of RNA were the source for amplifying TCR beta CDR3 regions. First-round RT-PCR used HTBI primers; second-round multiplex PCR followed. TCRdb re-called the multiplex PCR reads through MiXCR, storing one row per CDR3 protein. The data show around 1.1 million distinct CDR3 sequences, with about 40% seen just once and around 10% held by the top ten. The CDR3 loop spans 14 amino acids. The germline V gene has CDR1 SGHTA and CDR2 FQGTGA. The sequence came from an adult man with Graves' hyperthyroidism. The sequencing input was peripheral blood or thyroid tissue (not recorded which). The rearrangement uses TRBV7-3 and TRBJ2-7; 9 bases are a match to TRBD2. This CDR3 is CASSRTSDSYEQCF. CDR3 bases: TGTGCCAGCAGCCGGACTAGCGATTCCTACGAGCAGTGCTTC.